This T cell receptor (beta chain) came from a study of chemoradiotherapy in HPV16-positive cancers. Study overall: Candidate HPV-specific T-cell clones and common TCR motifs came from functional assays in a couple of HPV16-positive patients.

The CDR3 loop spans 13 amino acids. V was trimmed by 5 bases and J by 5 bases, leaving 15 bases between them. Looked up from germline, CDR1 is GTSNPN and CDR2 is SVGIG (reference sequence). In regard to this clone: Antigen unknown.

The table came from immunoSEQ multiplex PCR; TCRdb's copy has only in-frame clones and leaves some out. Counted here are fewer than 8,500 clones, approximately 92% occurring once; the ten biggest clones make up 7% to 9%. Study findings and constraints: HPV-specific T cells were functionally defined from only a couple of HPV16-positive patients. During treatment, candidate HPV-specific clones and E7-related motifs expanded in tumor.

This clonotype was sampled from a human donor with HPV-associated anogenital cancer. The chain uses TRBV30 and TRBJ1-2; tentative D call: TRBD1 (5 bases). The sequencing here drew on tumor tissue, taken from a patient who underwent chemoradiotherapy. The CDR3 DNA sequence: TGTGCCTGGTCCGGGACTAATTCTTATGGCTACACCTTC. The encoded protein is CAWSGTNSYGYTF.